This T cell receptor beta chain was identified during a study of early T cells in non-severe SARS-CoV-2 infection. Study information: Sequenced bulk RNA came from whole blood that was unsorted, and chains were unpaired. Whole-study findings and limits: Clonotype matching in VDJdb favored anti-spike CD8 responses and did not capture private and CD4 specificities.

This clonotype was seen more than once but under ten times. Its cognate antigen is unknown. The protocol attached unique molecular identifiers to individual cDNA molecules. TCRdb analysed the 5' RACE reads with MiXCR anew, one entry per CDR3 protein. The sample lists approximately 65,000 distinct CDR3 sequences; approximately 11% were seen once. The CDR3 contains 13 residues. Germline V gene lookup returns CDR1 DFQATT and CDR2 SNEGSKA (reference sequence). Unmatched junction bases numbered 12, after V lost 3 bases and J lost 11 bases. This sequence originates from an adult who was a healthcare worker with PCR-confirmed SARS-CoV-2 infection or an uninfected control (not recorded which). Material for sequencing was whole blood. The rearrangement uses TRBV20-1 and TRBJ2-5; 7 positions agree with TRBD1. The CDR3 DNA is TGCAGTGCTAGCACAGGGGACGCAGGACGTCAGTACTTC. This translates into CSASTGDAGRQYF.